This T cell receptor (beta chain) is from a study of blood T cell repertoires in COVID-19. Using immunoSEQ multiplex PCR, the repertoire was profiled, and TCRdb retains in-frame clones only, with some absent. The sample gives a few hundred thousand clones, 85% to 90% of which show up once; around 2.7% is in the top ten. Sequenced sample: peripheral blood. This clonotype originated in a man aged 55 to 70 with acute or convalescent COVID-19.

CDR3 in amino acids: CASSEPGQGVHEQYF. In DNA, the CDR3 is TGTGCCAGCAGCGAACCGGGACAGGGCGTCCACGAGCAGTACTTC. The rearrangement uses TRBV28 and TRBJ2-7; 9 bases match TRBD1. The CDR3 has 15 amino acids. Germline V gene lookup returns CDR1 MDHEN and CDR2 SYDVKM. Trimming took 6 bases from V and 5 from J; bases not matched to a gene: 11.